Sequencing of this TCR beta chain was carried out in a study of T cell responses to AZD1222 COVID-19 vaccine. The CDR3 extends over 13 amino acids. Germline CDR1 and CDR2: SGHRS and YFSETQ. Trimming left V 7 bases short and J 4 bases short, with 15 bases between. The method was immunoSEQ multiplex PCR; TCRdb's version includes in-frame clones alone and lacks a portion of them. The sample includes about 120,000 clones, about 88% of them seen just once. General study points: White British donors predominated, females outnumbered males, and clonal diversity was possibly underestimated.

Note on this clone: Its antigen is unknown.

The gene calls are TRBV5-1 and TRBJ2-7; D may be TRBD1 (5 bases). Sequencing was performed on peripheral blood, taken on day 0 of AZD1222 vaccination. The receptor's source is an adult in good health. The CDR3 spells CASSRDGAYEQYF. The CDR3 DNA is TGCGCCAGCTCGAGAGATGGGGCTTACGAGCAGTACTTC.